The following is a TCR beta chain sequence with its context. The source of the sample is a study of sequential checkpoint blockade in melanoma. Treatment meaning: randomized to nivolumab then ipilimumab (arm A) or the reverse (arm B). Only in-frame clones appear in the TCRdb table, and some are missing; sequencing was by immunoSEQ multiplex PCR. The table includes about 3,500 clones, roughly 25% detected once. This sample comprised tumor tissue (inferred from file names), obtained from a patient given nivolumab and ipilimumab in sequence. The TCR sequence derives from a human donor with melanoma.

In DNA, the CDR3 is TGCGCCAGCAGCCAAGATATTGGTAGCGGGGGTCCGGGGGATGAGCAGTTCTTC. Its translation is CASSQDIGSGGPGDEQFF. The gene calls are TRBV4-1 and TRBJ2-1; 9 positions match TRBD2. This CDR3 contains 18 residues. Germline V CDR1 and CDR2: MGHRA, YSYEKL. The ends lost 0 bases at V and 8 bases at J; junction bases unmatched: 14.